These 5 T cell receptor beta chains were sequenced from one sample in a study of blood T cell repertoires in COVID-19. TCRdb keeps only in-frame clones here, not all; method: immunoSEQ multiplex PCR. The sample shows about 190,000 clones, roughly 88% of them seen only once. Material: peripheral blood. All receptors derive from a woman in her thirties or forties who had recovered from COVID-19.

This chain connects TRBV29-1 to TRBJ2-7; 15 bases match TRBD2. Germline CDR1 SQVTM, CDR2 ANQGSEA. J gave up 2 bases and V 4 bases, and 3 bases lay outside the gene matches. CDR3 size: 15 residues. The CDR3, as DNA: TGCAGCGTTGGGGGACTAGCGGGAGGACCCTACGAGCAGTACTTC. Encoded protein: CSVGGLAGGPYEQYF.

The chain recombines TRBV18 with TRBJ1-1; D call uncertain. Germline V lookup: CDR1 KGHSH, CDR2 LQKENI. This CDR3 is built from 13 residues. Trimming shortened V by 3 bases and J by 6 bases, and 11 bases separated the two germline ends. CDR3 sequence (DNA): TGTGCCAGCTCACCTGTATGGCGGGCTGAAGCTTTCTTT. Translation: CASSPVWRAEAFF.

The CDR3 loop reads CASRAEPGTGVEKLFF. The CDR3 nucleotides are TGTGCCAGCAGGGCAGAACCCGGGACAGGGGTTGAAAAACTGTTTTTT. The chain couples TRBV2 to TRBJ1-4; 10 bases align to TRBD1. Germline V gene lookup returns CDR1 SNHLY and CDR2 FYNNEI. Unmatched junction bases numbered 11, after V lost 6 bases and J lost 7 bases. CDR3 size: 16 residues.

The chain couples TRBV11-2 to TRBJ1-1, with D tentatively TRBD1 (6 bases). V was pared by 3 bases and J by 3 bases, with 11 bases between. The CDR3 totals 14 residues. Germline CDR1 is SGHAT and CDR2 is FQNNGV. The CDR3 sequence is CASSFQGTYTEAFF. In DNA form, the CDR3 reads TGTGCCAGCAGCTTCCAGGGGACGTACACTGAAGCTTTCTTT.

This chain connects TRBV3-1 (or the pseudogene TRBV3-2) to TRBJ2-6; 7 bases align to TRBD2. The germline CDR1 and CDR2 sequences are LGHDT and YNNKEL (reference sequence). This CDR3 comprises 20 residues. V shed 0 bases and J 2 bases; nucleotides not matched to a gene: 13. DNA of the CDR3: TGTGCCAGCAGCCAAGATCCCATGGGAGGGGCCAGTCCTGGGGCCAACGTCCTGACTTTC. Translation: CASSQDPMGGASPGANVLTF.